This record covers a single T cell receptor (beta chain). The CDR3 has 13 amino acids. Trimming took off 5 bases at V and 3 bases at J, with 9 bases between the two ends. From germline, CDR1 is SGHTA and CDR2 FQGNSA. Authors' methods: The authors estimated nucleated cell counts from reference gene primer amplification. Here immunoSEQ multiplex PCR was the method, and the copy in TCRdb shows in-frame clones only, minus some. The D gene and trimming were derived from the DNA, and the V and J assignments and clone size from that table. There are roughly 100,000 clones in the sample; 70% to 90% occur only once, and more than 2% lies in the top ten. The source of the sample is a study of blood T cell repertoires in COVID-19. Overall study: Specimens from acute and convalescent COVID-19 originated in the United States, Italy and Spain. T cells, B-cell-depleted T cells, or PBMCs supplied cDNA or gDNA.

The sample was peripheral blood. The TCR originated in a human donor in a cohort sampled during active COVID-19. This rearrangement joins TRBV7-2 to TRBJ2-3; a possible D gene is TRBD1 (6 bases). CDR3: CASSAQGTDTQYF. The CDR3 DNA reads TGTGCCAGCAGCGCGCAGGGGACAGATACGCAGTATTTT.